This T cell receptor beta chain was obtained from a study of cytomegalovirus exposure and HLA in healthy donors. Details on this clone: The antigen is undetermined.

Findings of the study overall: According to an earlier analysis, most TCR beta V segments yielded productive rearrangements about 90% or about 30% of the time.

The PCR ran on 60 Vbeta and 13 Jbeta primers. The data were produced by immunoSEQ multiplex PCR, yet TCRdb's version contains in-frame clones alone and is incomplete. The table lists about 90,000 clones, roughly 60% of them singletons. Germline lookup yields CDR1 LGHNA and CDR2 YSLEER. The CDR3 contains 16 residues. V lost 1 base, J lost 3 bases, and 9 bases stayed unmatched. The chain combines TRBV4-3 with TRBJ2-7; 7 bases align to TRBD1. The TCR sequence derives from a woman in her 30s in good health and CMV-seropositive. Sequenced input: PBMCs. CDR3 nucleotide sequence: TGCGCCAGCAGCCAAGTGATAGGACAGGAGATCTACGAGCAGTACTTC. Amino acid sequence: CASSQVIGQEIYEQYF.